The 7 T cell receptor beta chains below were found in one sample sequenced in a study of shared clonotypes between healthy human individuals. This table comes from immunoSEQ multiplex PCR, and its TCRdb copy is limited to in-frame clones, with some not included. The table lists approximately 2,200,000 clones, 85% to 95% of them singletons, with 1.7% in the top ten. The naive CD8 subset, CD45RO-negative cells positively selected for CCR7, excluded terminally differentiated effector memory CD45RA+ cells. Sequencing used naive CD8+ T cells from PBMCs. These receptors all come from a man between 18 and 29 years old in good health. Some clones in this sample may be carry-over from other donors' samples.

This sequence joins TRBV9 and TRBJ2-1, with D possibly matching TRBD2 (5 bases). Germline V gene data show CDR1 as SGDLS and CDR2 as YYNGEE. The CDR3 is 12 residues long. The CDR3 reads CASALRDNEQFF. CDR3 coding DNA: TGTGCTTCCGCCCTGCGGGACAATGAGCAGTTCTTC. Combining the CDR3 with reference TRBV9 and TRBJ2-1 gives the whole variable domain DSGVTQTPKHLITATGQRVTLRCSPRSGDLSVYWYQQSLDQGLQFLIQYYNGEERAKGNILERFSAQQFPDLHSELNLSSLELGDSALYFCASALRDNEQFFGPGTRLTVL.

The chain has TRBV19 and TRBJ2-7; the match to TRBD2 covers 9 bases. The CDR3 totals 15 residues. Per germline, CDR1 LNHDA and CDR2 SQIVND (reference sequence). V shed 6 bases, J shed 3 bases, and the junction held 9 bases outside the gene matches. DNA of the CDR3: TGTGCCAGTAGCTTCACTAGCGGGTCCCTCTACGAGCAGTACTTC. Encoded protein: CASSFTSGSLYEQYF. Looking up the rest from reference TRBV19 and TRBJ2-7 gives the full variable domain: DGGITQSPKYLFRKEGQNVTLSCEQNLNHDAMYWYRQDPGQGLRLIYYSQIVNDFQKGDIAEGYSVSREKKESFPLTVTSAQKNPTAFYLCASSFTSGSLYEQYFGPGTRLTVT.

The V call is TRBV6-5, the J call TRBJ2-7; 9 bases are shared with TRBD1. The V gene's germline CDR1 is MNHEY and CDR2 SVGAGI. The CDR3 is made up of 15 amino acids. With V trimmed by 6 bases and J by 5 bases, 11 bases remained unmatched. This CDR3 is CASSPGTGYRNEQYF. The CDR3 DNA reads as TGTGCCAGCAGCCCCGGGACAGGGTATCGCAACGAGCAGTACTTC.

The chain combines TRBV9 with TRBJ1-5; D may be TRBD1 (5 bases). Trimming left V 0 bases short and J 3 bases short, with 7 bases between. The germline V gene encodes CDR1 SGDLS and CDR2 YYNGEE. There are 14 residues in the CDR3. This CDR3 reads CASSVGQINQPQHF. The CDR3, as DNA: TGTGCCAGCAGCGTAGGACAGATCAATCAGCCCCAGCATTTT.

The chain employs TRBV9 and TRBJ1-2; D not resolved. Trimming removed 4 bases from V and 2 bases from J, with 21 bases in between. Germline lookup yields CDR1 SGDLS and CDR2 YYNGEE. The CDR3 has 17 residues. CDR3 residues: CASSPEIKSSINYGYTF. The CDR3 DNA is TGTGCCAGCAGCCCAGAGATAAAGTCGTCTATCAACTATGGCTACACCTTC.

Concerning this clone: Other DNA sequences within the sample encode an identical CDR3. The V call is TRBV5-1, the J call TRBJ2-1; D may be TRBD2 (5 bases). Germline V gene data show CDR1 as SGHRS and CDR2 as YFSETQ. V was shortened by 1 base and J by 4 bases, with 6 bases between the two germline ends. This CDR3 is 13 amino acids long. As DNA, the CDR3 is TGCGCCAGCAGCTTGACTAGTTACAATGAGCAGTTCTTC. Translation: CASSLTSYNEQFF. Together with reference TRBV5-1 and TRBJ2-1, the CDR3 gives the full variable domain: KAGVTQTPRYLIKTRGQQVTLSCSPISGHRSVSWYQQTPGQGLQFLFEYFSETQRNKGNFPGRFSGRQFSNSRSEMNVSTLELGDSALYLCASSLTSYNEQFFGPGTRLTVL.

This clone appeared a single time. The rearrangement links TRBV7-2 to TRBJ1-5, with a possible D match to TRBD1 (5 bases). CDR1 and CDR2 (germline): SGHTA, FQGNSA. The CDR3 runs 14 residues. Trimming pared 0 bases from V and 4 bases from J, leaving 7 bases between. The CDR3 region is CASSLAGANQPQHF. CDR3 coding DNA: TGTGCCAGCAGCTTAGCTGGGGCGAATCAGCCCCAGCATTTT.